These 2 T cell receptor beta chains share one sample of origin, sequenced in a study of molecular identifiers for immune sequencing clone quantification. TCRdb re-derived calls from the PCR reads in MiXCR, one entry per CDR3 protein. The sample yields some 96,000 distinct CDR3 sequences, approximately 25% seen once. Sequencing was done on a sample of naive CD8+ T cells from blood, with Jurkat cell RNA spiked in. Stated subset: FACS-sorted CD8+CD4-CCR7+CD45RA+ naive T cells. The source of these receptors is a human donor in good health. Some libraries in this study had Jurkat cell RNA spiked in.

This clonotype has ten or more counts. This rearrangement joins TRBV19 to TRBJ1-1, with D hard to call. In germline, CDR1 is LNHDA, CDR2 SQIVND (reference sequence). This CDR3 is built from 13 residues. V was pared by 4 bases and J by 0 bases, with 6 bases between. The CDR3 DNA reads TGTGCCAGTAGTAATCGAATGAACACTGAAGCTTTCTTT. Amino acid sequence: CASSNRMNTEAFF.

This clonotype was counted ten times or more. V is TRBV6-5 and J is TRBJ2-7; the D gene is possibly TRBD2 (5 bases). Trimming removed 3 bases at V and 2 bases at J, with 8 bases between. From germline, CDR1 is MNHEY and CDR2 SVGAGI. This CDR3 has 13 residues. CDR3 protein: CASSYGETYEQYF. CDR3 DNA: TGTGCCAGCAGTTATGGGGAGACCTACGAGCAGTACTTC.